This section outlines one T cell receptor beta chain sequence together with its context. It is likely a read error, because the conserved phenylalanine at the end of the CDR3 is missing. The study extracted blood RNA from unsorted whole blood and also extracted germline DNA. No patient had received treatment, and all had chronic HBV infection. Germline loops: CDR1 SQVTM, CDR2 ANQGSEA. The CDR3 contains 13 residues. The V end lost 5 bases, the J end lost 1 base, and 12 bases lay between the germline ends. This sample is drawn from a study of tumor-infiltrating lymphocytes in primary liver carcinoma. Study-level background: All lesions had stage T1-T3 N0M0 and roughly 4 to 10 cm widths.

Production of TCR beta cDNA used 400 to 650 ng total RNA together with a constant-region primer. A slightly modified ARM-PCR protocol with three nested multiplex PCR rounds produced these TCR beta libraries. The first two PCR rounds, approximately 10 cycles each, used TRBV1-TRBV30 forward primers and a C-beta reverse primer. TCRdb recomputed calls from the multiplex PCR reads with MiXCR, one row per CDR3 protein. The sample yields fewer than 350,000 distinct CDR3 sequences, approximately 64% seen once. The specimen sequenced was peripheral blood. The V call is TRBV29-1, the J call TRBJ2-7; D is undetermined. The sequence was collected from a man in his forties or fifties with primary liver carcinoma and hepatitis B virus infection. CDR3: CSVRSRTSYEQYS. The DNA for the CDR3 is TGCAGCGTTCGGAGTCGAACTTCCTACGAGCAGTACTCC.